This T cell receptor beta chain was profiled in a study of identical twins. TCRdb re-called the 5' RACE reads with MiXCR, one entry per CDR3 protein. The repertoire holds under 350,000 distinct CDR3 sequences, with roughly 8.6% as singletons. Points on this clonotype: Its antigen is unidentified.

Overall study results and limits: Beta out-of-frame sequences showed weaker excess sharing between twins.

The sample was also reused in another study, on yellow fever vaccine responses in identical twins.

The TCR was taken from a woman aged 18 to 35 in good health. Input material: CD8+ T cells sorted from blood.

This CDR3 is CATTLFTSGRSQETQYF. CDR3 in DNA: TGTGCCACCACCCTCTTCACCAGCGGACGGTCCCAAGAGACCCAGTACTTC. The chain carries TRBV3-1 and TRBJ2-5, with D perhaps TRBD2 (5 bases). V lost 10 bases to trimming and J lost 1 base, with 25 bases between them. This CDR3 is 17 amino acids long. Per germline, CDR1 LGHDT and CDR2 YNNKEL (reference sequence).